The entry that follows covers one T cell receptor beta chain sequence. Germline V gene lookup returns CDR1 LNHDA and CDR2 SQIVND (reference sequence). Trimming removed 5 bases from V and 3 bases from J, with 16 bases in between. This CDR3 spans 15 amino acids. The method was immunoSEQ multiplex PCR; TCRdb's version includes in-frame clones alone and lacks a portion of them. The top ten hold about 13% of the sample, which has around 26,000 clones, 86% seen once. This sample was taken from a study of T cell changes during pregnancy in multiple sclerosis. This chain connects TRBV19 to TRBJ1-1; a possible D gene is TRBD1 (6 bases). The TCR comes from a female donor in good health, enrolled as a control in a pregnancy study. This material consisted of CD8+ T cells from peripheral blood mononuclear cells, taken in the first trimester of pregnancy. DNA of the CDR3: TGTGCCAGTAGTGTCGGGACAAGTGGGTACACTGAAGCTTTCTTT. Translated: CASSVGTSGYTEAFF.